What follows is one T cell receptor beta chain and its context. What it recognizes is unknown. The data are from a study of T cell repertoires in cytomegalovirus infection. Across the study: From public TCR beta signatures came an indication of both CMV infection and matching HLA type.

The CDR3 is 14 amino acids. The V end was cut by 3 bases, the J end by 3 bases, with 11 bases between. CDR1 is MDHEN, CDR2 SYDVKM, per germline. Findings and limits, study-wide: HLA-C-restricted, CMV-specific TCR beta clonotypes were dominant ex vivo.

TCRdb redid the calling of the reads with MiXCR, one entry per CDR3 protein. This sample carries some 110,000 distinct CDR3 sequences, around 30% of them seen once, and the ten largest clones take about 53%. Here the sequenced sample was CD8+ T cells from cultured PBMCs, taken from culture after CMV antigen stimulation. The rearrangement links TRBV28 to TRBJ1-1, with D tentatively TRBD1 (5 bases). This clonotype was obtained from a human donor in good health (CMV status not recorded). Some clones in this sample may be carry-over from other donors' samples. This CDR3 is CASSFLGRDTEAFF. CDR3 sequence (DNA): TGTGCCAGCAGTTTTTTGGGGCGGGACACTGAAGCTTTCTTT.